These T cell receptor beta chains were read from a single sample in a study of shared clonotypes between healthy human individuals. Assay: immunoSEQ multiplex PCR; the TCRdb copy retains only in-frame clones and omits some. The sample yields around 690,000 clones, roughly 87% seen once. The specimen sequenced was memory CD8+ T cells from PBMCs. The receptors derive from a man in his late teens or twenties in good health. Some clones in this sample may be carry-over from other donors' samples. Each CDR3 is given with its conserved first and last residue. The order of the fields is J gene, clone size, V gene, D gene, CDR3 protein, CDR3 DNA. D genes are given only for firm matches. A clone size is listed for some rows: how often the clone was seen (once, few, many), or a class if it is expanded.

TRBJ2-2,NA,TRBV10-3,NA,CAISESRTFNTGELFF,TGTGCCATCAGTGAGTCTCGTACCTTCAACACCGGGGAGCTGTTTTTT
TRBJ1-3,NA,TRBV5-1,NA,CASSFREAGNTIYF,TGCGCCAGCAGCTTCCGGGAGGCTGGAAACACCATATATTTT
TRBJ2-7,NA,TRBV7-6,NA,CASSPRGAYEQYF,TGTGCCAGCAGCCCCCGGGGAGCCTACGAGCAGTACTTC
TRBJ1-5,few,TRBV19,NA,CASSPGRWGPPQHF,TGTGCCAGTAGTCCTGGACGGTGGGGCCCGCCCCAGCATTTT
TRBJ2-7,NA,TRBV2,NA,CASSEARSGGRHEQYF,TGTGCCAGCAGTGAAGCGCGCTCAGGAGGTCGGCACGAGCAGTACTTC
TRBJ2-5,NA,TRBV27,TRBD2,CASSPGLAGETQYF,TGTGCCAGCAGTCCCGGACTAGCGGGAGAGACCCAGTACTTC
TRBJ1-2,once,TRBV5-1,NA,CASSFLDGPYGYTF,TGCGCCAGCAGCTTTCTCGACGGGCCATATGGCTACACCTTC
TRBJ2-3,NA,TRBV7-8,NA,CASSLPTDMSTDTQYF,TGTGCCAGCAGCCTACCAACCGACATGTCCACAGATACGCAGTATTTT
TRBJ2-7,NA,TRBV27,NA,CASSFRGMVSYEQYF,TGTGCCAGCAGTTTCCGCGGGATGGTCTCCTACGAGCAGTACTTC
TRBJ2-2,NA,TRBV7-8,NA,CASSYSGHPNTGELFF,TGTGCCAGCAGCTACTCAGGACACCCGAACACCGGGGAGCTGTTTTTT
TRBJ2-7,NA,TRBV7-9,NA,CASSLQEYSYEQYF,TGTGCCAGCAGCTTACAGGAGTACTCCTACGAGCAGTACTTC
TRBJ2-7,NA,TRBV27,NA,CASSPPWRGEQYF,TGTGCCAGCAGCCCCCCTTGGCGAGGCGAGCAGTACTTC
TRBJ2-3,few,TRBV7-9,NA,CASSPVVSGDTQYF,TGTGCCAGCAGCCCCGTTGTCTCCGGGGATACGCAGTATTTT
TRBJ2-2,NA,TRBV27,NA,CASNPEPGSPNTGELFF,TGTGCCAGCAACCCCGAACCCGGGAGTCCGAACACCGGGGAGCTGTTTTTT
TRBJ1-4,NA,TRBV9,NA,CASSALTTNEKLFF,TGTGCCAGCAGCGCTTTGACAACTAATGAAAAACTGTTTTTT
TRBJ2-7,NA,TRBV28,TRBD2,CASTAHGGSPSYEQYF,TGTGCCAGCACCGCTCATGGCGGGAGCCCGTCCTACGAGCAGTACTTC
TRBJ2-7,NA,TRBV5-1,NA,CASSPPPVGYDEQYF,TGCGCCAGCAGCCCCCCCCCGGTTGGCTATGACGAGCAGTACTTC
TRBJ2-2,NA,TRBV19,NA,CASSLDLEAGELFF,TGTGCCAGTAGTTTAGACTTAGAAGCCGGGGAGCTGTTTTTT
TRBJ2-7,NA,TRBV11-2,NA,CASSSRQDFYEQYF,TGTGCCAGCAGCTCACGACAGGATTTCTACGAGCAGTACTTC
TRBJ1-5,NA,TRBV27,TRBD1,CASRPGGYNQPQHF,TGTGCCAGCAGGCCAGGGGGGTACAATCAGCCCCAGCATTTT
TRBJ1-4,few,TRBV9,NA,CASTEGVGSFGEKLFF,TGTGCCAGCACCGAGGGAGTGGGGTCCTTCGGTGAAAAACTGTTTTTT
TRBJ1-2,once,TRBV4-2,NA,CASSQVGRDNYGYTF,TGTGCCAGCAGCCAAGTGGGACGGGACAACTATGGCTACACCTTC
TRBJ2-1,NA,TRBV5-4,NA,CASSPGYNEQFF,TGTGCCAGCAGCCCAGGCTACAATGAGCAGTTCTTC
TRBJ2-2,once,TRBV7-9,NA,CASSLRRGVNTGELFF,TGTGCCAGCAGCCTCCGGCGAGGGGTTAACACCGGGGAGCTGTTTTTT
TRBJ2-1,NA,TRBV28,NA,CASSVSSSLGEQFF,TGTGCCAGCAGTGTGAGCTCCTCGCTGGGTGAGCAGTTCTTC
TRBJ2-1,NA,TRBV15,NA,CATSPRAAGHTYNEQFF,TGTGCCACCAGCCCCAGGGCGGCGGGGCACACCTACAATGAGCAGTTCTTC
TRBJ2-5,NA,TRBV27,NA,CASKTFGGWETQYF,TGTGCCAGCAAAACCTTCGGGGGTTGGGAGACCCAGTACTTC
TRBJ1-5,NA,TRBV28,NA,CASSLWGDSSNQPQHF,TGTGCCAGCAGTTTGTGGGGGGACTCTAGCAATCAGCCCCAGCATTTT
TRBJ1-1,few,TRBV19,NA,CASSIYGDTEAFF,TGTGCCAGTAGTATATACGGGGACACTGAAGCTTTCTTT